This T cell receptor beta chain was documented in a study of T cells in Graves' hyperthyroidism and ophthalmopathy. Using RNA transcripts as the source, TCR beta CDR3 regions were amplified. HTBI primers were the set used in a first-round RT-PCR of the TCR CDR3. Via MiXCR, TCRdb re-called the multiplex PCR reads, giving one row per CDR3 protein. This table holds roughly 580,000 distinct CDR3 sequences, around 14% found once. PBMCs stemmed from more than 7.5 ml fresh peripheral blood. This clonotype was observed a handful of times. The CDR3 is 13 residues long. V lost 4 bases, J lost 8 bases, and 12 bases lay in between. The germline V gene encodes CDR1 SGHRS and CDR2 YFSETQ.

This TCR was recovered from a woman in her twenties or thirties with Graves' hyperthyroidism that later progressed to Graves' ophthalmopathy. The rearrangement uses TRBV5-1 and TRBJ2-2; TRBD2 might be the D (6 bases). The sample consisted of blood. Here the CDR3 reads CASSGGTVGELFF. The CDR3 DNA reads as TGCGCCAGCAGCGGAGGGACGGTAGGGGAGCTGTTTTTT.